This T cell receptor (beta chain) is drawn from a study of identical twins. This clonotype appeared many times. Germline V gene sequence: CDR1 SEHNR, CDR2 FQNEAQ (reference sequence). The CDR3 contains 13 residues. The V gene lost 5 bases and the J gene lost 6 bases, with 14 bases spanning the gap. TCRdb called the 5' RACE reads again in MiXCR, with one record for every CDR3 protein. The profile shows some 710,000 distinct CDR3 sequences, around 6% of them singletons. Sequenced sample: naive T cells sorted from blood. The clonotype comes from a young man in good health. The V and J genes are TRBV7-9 and TRBJ2-7; D is uncertain. DNA of the CDR3: TGTGCCAGCAGCCTTGGTATAACTCTCGAGCAGTACTTC. This encodes CASSLGITLEQYF. The full variable domain, completed using reference TRBV7-9 and TRBJ2-7, is DTGVSQNPRHKITKRGQNVTFRCDPISEHNRLYWYRQTLGQGPEFLTYFQNEAQLEKSRLLSDRFSAERPKGSFSTLEIQRTEQGDSAMYLCASSLGITLEQYFGPGTRLTVT.